These T cell receptor beta chains were read from a single sample in a study of T cell changes during pregnancy in multiple sclerosis. Sequencing was performed with immunoSEQ multiplex PCR; in TCRdb, only in-frame clones are kept and a portion is missing. Of about 79,000 clones listed, just over 90% are singletons. Specimen: peripheral blood, collected in the second trimester of pregnancy. All receptors derive from a female donor in good health, enrolled as a control in a pregnancy study. The CDR3 runs from the conserved cysteine through the conserved F or W. D genes are given only for firm matches. Part of the rows lack a size; the others show once, few, many or a class for expanded clones.

CDR3nt	CDR3aa	v_gene	j_gene	abundance	d_gene
TGTGCCACCAGCAGCTTCCCCAGCAATCAGCCCCAGCATTTT	CATSSFPSNQPQHF	TRBV15	TRBJ1-5	NA	NA
TGTGCCAGCAGTGACAGGGGCAGCAATCAGCCCCAGCATTTT	CASSDRGSNQPQHF	TRBV7-9	TRBJ1-5	NA	TRBD1
TGCGCCAGCCACGTTGGACAGGGATCCACAGATACGCAGTATTTT	CASHVGQGSTDTQYF	TRBV5-1	TRBJ2-3	NA	TRBD1
TGTGCCAGCAGGGGGCTAGACGAGCCTTACAATGAGCAGTTCTTC	CASRGLDEPYNEQFF	TRBV27	TRBJ2-1	NA	NA
TGCGCCAGCAGCCCAGACAGGGGAGAGGACGAGCAGTACTTC	CASSPDRGEDEQYF	TRBV5-1	TRBJ2-7	NA	TRBD1
TGTGCCAGCAGTGAAGCGGCGGGGGGGCCAGATACGCAGTATTTT	CASSEAAGGPDTQYF	TRBV6-1	TRBJ2-3	NA	TRBD2
TGTGCCAGCAGCCCGCGTGGGGGACAGACCTATGAAAAACTGTTTTTT	CASSPRGGQTYEKLFF	TRBV5-5	TRBJ1-4	NA	TRBD1
TGTGCCTGGTCATACGGGAACACTGAAGCTTTCTTT	CAWSYGNTEAFF	TRBV30	TRBJ1-1	NA	NA
TGTGCCAAGGCCGGGAGGGCGGGCGCGATTTACAATGAGCAGTTCTTC	CAKAGRAGAIYNEQFF	TRBV2	TRBJ2-1	NA	TRBD2
TGTGCCAGCAGCTTGGGAGCGGGCAGGAGCTCTGGAAACACCATATATTTT	CASSLGAGRSSGNTIYF	TRBV5-5	TRBJ1-3	NA	NA
TGTGCCTGGAGTGTACTTCAGGGTGTAAATTCACCCCTCCACTTT	CAWSVLQGVNSPLHF	TRBV30	TRBJ1-6	NA	NA
TGTGCCAGCAGCCCCACAGGTGGAAGGCTGTTTTTT	CASSPTGGRLFF	TRBV7-2	TRBJ1-4	NA	NA
TGCAGCGCCGGGGGGGGACTGACTTCGGTAGACCAGTACTTC	CSAGGGLTSVDQYF	TRBV29-1	TRBJ2-5	NA	TRBD2
TGTGCCTGGAGTGTACTGGACAGCATCTATGGCTACACCTTC	CAWSVLDSIYGYTF	TRBV30	TRBJ1-2	NA	NA
TGTGCCAGCAGCTTAGGAGGCTATGGCTACACCTTC	CASSLGGYGYTF	TRBV7-8	TRBJ1-2	NA	NA
TGTGCCAGCAGCTTAGGTCAGGGGGAAGTCAATGAGCAGTTCTTC	CASSLGQGEVNEQFF	TRBV7-9	TRBJ2-1	few	TRBD1
TGTGCCAGCAGTGTCAACGAGCAGTACTTC	CASSVNEQYF	TRBV2	TRBJ2-7	once	NA
TGCGCCAGCAGCCAAGATTATCGTCAGGGGAGCTCCTACGAGCAGTACTTC	CASSQDYRQGSSYEQYF	TRBV4-3	TRBJ2-7	NA	NA
TGTGCCAGCAGTGAAGGACAGGGGTTTTATGAAAAACTGTTTTTT	CASSEGQGFYEKLFF	TRBV2	TRBJ1-4	NA	TRBD1
TGTGCCAGCAGCCATCGTGGGGGACTACCTGAAACAGATACGCAGTATTTT	CASSHRGGLPETDTQYF	TRBV16	TRBJ2-3	NA	TRBD2
TGTGCCAGCAGTGACTCGTCGGGGGGCCACACAGATACGCAGTATTTT	CASSDSSGGHTDTQYF	TRBV6-4	TRBJ2-3	NA	NA
TGCGCCAGCAGCGCTGGGGACAGGGAAAGCAACTATGGCTACACCTTC	CASSAGDRESNYGYTF	TRBV5-1	TRBJ1-2	NA	TRBD1
TGTGCCAGCACCGAACCCCCCCGGGGACAGGGGGGAGGCTACACCTTC	CASTEPPRGQGGGYTF	TRBV4-2	TRBJ1-2	once	TRBD1
TGTGCCAGCAGCTTTGAACAGAAGGATGGCTACACCTTC	CASSFEQKDGYTF	TRBV7-2	TRBJ1-2	NA	NA
TGTGCCAGCAGAACAGGGGGAGCTAACTATGGCTACACCTTC	CASRTGGANYGYTF	TRBV27	TRBJ1-2	NA	TRBD1
TGTGCCATCCGGGACAGGGAGGAGGATACGCAGTATTTT	CAIRDREEDTQYF	TRBV10-3	TRBJ2-3	once	TRBD1
TGTGCCAGCAGTCATAATCGCGACGGGGAGCTGTTTTTT	CASSHNRDGELFF	TRBV14	TRBJ2-2	NA	NA
TGTGCCAGTAGTATCCCGGGACAGGATTCACCCCTCCACTTT	CASSIPGQDSPLHF	TRBV19	TRBJ1-6	NA	TRBD1
TGTGCCAGCAGCTTAAAGCGAGATGAAGCTTTCTTT	CASSLKRDEAFF	TRBV5-6	TRBJ1-1	NA	NA
TGTGCCAGCAGCTTTGGGACTAGCGGGGGACCAGAAATCCAAGAGACCCAGTACTTC	CASSFGTSGGPEIQETQYF	TRBV5-8	TRBJ2-5	NA	TRBD2
TGTGCCAGTAGTATAGACGGGGGGGTGAATCAGCCCCAGCATTTT	CASSIDGGVNQPQHF	TRBV19	TRBJ1-5	NA	NA
TGTGCCAGCAGCCCAGATAGGGGCTCGCCCCAGCATTTT	CASSPDRGSPQHF	TRBV6-1	TRBJ1-5	NA	NA
TGTGCCAGCAGCCAAGATGTGACCCCGATCGGGGACACTGAAGCTTTCTTT	CASSQDVTPIGDTEAFF	TRBV4-2	TRBJ1-1	NA	NA
TGCGCCAGCAGCCCGGGACAGGGAGTTGGCTACACCTTC	CASSPGQGVGYTF	TRBV4-3	TRBJ1-2	few	TRBD1
TGTGCCAGCAGCTTAGCCGGGGACTATGGCTACACCTTC	CASSLAGDYGYTF	TRBV7-9	TRBJ1-2	few	NA
TGTGCCAGCAGCTCGGACAGGGAAGGCTACACCTTC	CASSSDREGYTF	TRBV5-8	TRBJ1-2	NA	TRBD1
TGTGCCAGCAGTGAGATAAAACTAGTCCAAGAGACCCAGTACTTC	CASSEIKLVQETQYF	TRBV2	TRBJ2-5	once	NA
TGTGCCAGCAGCAAAGCGCGGGACAGGGACCTCATCGGGGAAAAACTGTTTTTT	CASSKARDRDLIGEKLFF	TRBV21-1	TRBJ1-4	NA	NA
TGTGCCATCGGGGCGGGGGTCCTTTTTCGAGAGACCCAGTACTTC	CAIGAGVLFRETQYF	TRBV10-3	TRBJ2-5	NA	TRBD2
TGTGCCAGCAGTTCCACCTCGACAGGGGGCTGGACTGAAGCTTTCTTT	CASSSTSTGGWTEAFF	TRBV27	TRBJ1-1	NA	TRBD1
TGTGCCAGCAGTTCTGACAGTGTCGATGGCTACACCTTC	CASSSDSVDGYTF	TRBV27	TRBJ1-2	NA	NA
TGTGCCAGCAGTTTGGGGCGGACTGGAAACACCATATATTTT	CASSLGRTGNTIYF	TRBV27	TRBJ1-3	NA	NA
TGTGCCAGCAGTGAAGAAGCTATAGAGCCCCAGCATTTT	CASSEEAIEPQHF	TRBV2	TRBJ1-5	NA	NA